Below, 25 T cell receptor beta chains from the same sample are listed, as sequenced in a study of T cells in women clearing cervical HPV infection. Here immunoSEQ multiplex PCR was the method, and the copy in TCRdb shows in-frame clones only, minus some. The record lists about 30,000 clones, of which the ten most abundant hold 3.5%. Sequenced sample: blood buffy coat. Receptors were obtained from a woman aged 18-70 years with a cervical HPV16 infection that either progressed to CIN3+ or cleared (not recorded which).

CDR3 residues: CASSGQSSYNSPLHF. Incomplete CDR3 DNA: TGTGCCAGCAGCGGGCAAAGCTCCTATAATTCACCC. The chain uses TRBV7-9 and TRBJ1-6; D ambiguous. The read halts 3 residues ahead of the CDR3 end, with the missing end drawn from the germline J gene. Looked up from germline, CDR1 is SEHNR and CDR2 is FQNEAQ (reference sequence). The CDR3 runs 15 residues. Trimming removed 5 bases at V and 0 bases at J, with 8 bases between. The whole variable domain, filled in from reference TRBV7-9 and TRBJ1-6, reads DTGVSQNPRHKITKRGQNVTFRCDPISEHNRLYWYRQTLGQGPEFLTYFQNEAQLEKSRLLSDRFSAERPKGSFSTLEIQRTEQGDSAMYLCASSGQSSYNSPLHFGNGTRLTVT.

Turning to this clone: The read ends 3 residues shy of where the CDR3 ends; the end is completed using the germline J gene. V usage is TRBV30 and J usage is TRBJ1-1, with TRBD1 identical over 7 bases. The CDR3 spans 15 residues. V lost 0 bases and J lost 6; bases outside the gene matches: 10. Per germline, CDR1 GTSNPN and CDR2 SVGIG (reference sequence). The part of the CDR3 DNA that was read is TGTGCCTGGAGTGTACTAGGGGGCCGCGTGGCTGAA. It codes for CAWSVLGGRVAE. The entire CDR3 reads CAWSVLGGRVAEAFF.

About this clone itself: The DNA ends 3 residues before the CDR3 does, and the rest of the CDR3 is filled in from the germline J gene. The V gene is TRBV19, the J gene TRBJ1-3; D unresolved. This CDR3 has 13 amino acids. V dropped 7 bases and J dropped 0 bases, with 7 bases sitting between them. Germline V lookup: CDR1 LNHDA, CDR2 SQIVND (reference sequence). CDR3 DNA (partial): TGTGCCAGTACCGTCTACTCTGGAAACACC. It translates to CASTVYSGNT. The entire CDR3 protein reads CASTVYSGNTIYF. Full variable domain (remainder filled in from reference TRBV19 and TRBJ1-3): DGGITQSPKYLFRKEGQNVTLSCEQNLNHDAMYWYRQDPGQGLRLIYYSQIVNDFQKGDIAEGYSVSREKKESFPLTVTSAQKNPTAFYLCASTVYSGNTIYFGEGSWLTVV.

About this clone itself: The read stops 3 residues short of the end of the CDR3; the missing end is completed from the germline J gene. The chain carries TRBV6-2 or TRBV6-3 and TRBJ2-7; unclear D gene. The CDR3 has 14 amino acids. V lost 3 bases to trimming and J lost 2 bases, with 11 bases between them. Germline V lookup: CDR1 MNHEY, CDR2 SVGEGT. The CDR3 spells CASSYSSDPYEQYF. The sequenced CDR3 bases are TGTGCCAGCAGTTATTCGAGCGACCCCTACGAG.

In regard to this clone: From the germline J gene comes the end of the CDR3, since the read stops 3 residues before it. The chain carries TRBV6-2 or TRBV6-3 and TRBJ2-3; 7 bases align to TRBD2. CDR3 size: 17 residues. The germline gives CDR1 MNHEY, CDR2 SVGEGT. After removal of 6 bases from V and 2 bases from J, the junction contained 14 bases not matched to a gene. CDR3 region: CASRPGGGLQTTDTQYF. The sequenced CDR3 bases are TGTGCCAGCAGGCCGGGCGGGGGACTCCAAACCACAGATACG.

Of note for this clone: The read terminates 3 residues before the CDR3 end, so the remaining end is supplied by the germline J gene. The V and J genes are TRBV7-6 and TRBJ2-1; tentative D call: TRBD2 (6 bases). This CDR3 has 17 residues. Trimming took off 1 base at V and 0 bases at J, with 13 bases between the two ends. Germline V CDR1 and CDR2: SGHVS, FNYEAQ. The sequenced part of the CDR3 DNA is TGTGCCAGCAGCTTAGAGATAGCGGCAAGCTCCTACAATGAG. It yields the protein CASSLEIAASSYNE. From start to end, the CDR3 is CASSLEIAASSYNEQFF.

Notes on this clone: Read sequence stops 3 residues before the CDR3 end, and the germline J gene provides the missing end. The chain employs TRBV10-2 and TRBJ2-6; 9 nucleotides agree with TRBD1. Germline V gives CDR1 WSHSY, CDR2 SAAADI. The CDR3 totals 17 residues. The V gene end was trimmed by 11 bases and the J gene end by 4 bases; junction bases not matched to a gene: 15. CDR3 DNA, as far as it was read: TGCGCCGCGAATACCCTGGGACAGGGATCCGGGGCCAACGTC. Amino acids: CAANTLGQGSGANV. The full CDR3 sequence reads CAANTLGQGSGANVLTF.

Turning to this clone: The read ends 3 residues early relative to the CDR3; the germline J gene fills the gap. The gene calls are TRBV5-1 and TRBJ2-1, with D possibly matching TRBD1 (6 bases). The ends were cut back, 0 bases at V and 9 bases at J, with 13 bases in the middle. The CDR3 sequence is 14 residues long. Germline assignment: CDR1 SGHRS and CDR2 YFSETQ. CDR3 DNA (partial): TGCGCCAGCAGCTTGGTGGCAGGGGAAATTGAG. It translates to CASSLVAGEIE. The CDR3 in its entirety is CASSLVAGEIEQFF.

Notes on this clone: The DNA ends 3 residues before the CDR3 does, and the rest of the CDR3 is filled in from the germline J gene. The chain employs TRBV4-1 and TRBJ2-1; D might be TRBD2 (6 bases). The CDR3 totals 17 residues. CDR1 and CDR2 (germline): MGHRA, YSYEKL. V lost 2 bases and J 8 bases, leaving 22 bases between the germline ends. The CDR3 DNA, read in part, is TGCGCCAGCAGCCAACGGTTCGCGGGAAGTCCCTTGGATGAG. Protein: CASSQRFAGSPLDE. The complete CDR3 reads CASSQRFAGSPLDEQFF.

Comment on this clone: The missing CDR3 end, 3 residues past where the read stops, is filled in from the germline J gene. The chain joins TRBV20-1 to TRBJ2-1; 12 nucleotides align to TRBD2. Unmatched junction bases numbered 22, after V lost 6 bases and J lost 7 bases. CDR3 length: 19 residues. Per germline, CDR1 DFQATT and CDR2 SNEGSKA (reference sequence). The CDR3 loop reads CSANTEDRTSGEPWNEQFF. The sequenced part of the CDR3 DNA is TGCAGTGCAAACACCGAGGATAGGACTAGCGGGGAACCATGGAATGAG.

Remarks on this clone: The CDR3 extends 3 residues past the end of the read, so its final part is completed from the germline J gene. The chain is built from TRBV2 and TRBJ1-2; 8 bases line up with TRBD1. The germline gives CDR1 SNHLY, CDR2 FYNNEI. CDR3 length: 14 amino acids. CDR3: CASSEPGQVDDYTF. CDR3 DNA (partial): TGTGCCAGCAGTGAGCCGGGACAGGTTGACGAC.

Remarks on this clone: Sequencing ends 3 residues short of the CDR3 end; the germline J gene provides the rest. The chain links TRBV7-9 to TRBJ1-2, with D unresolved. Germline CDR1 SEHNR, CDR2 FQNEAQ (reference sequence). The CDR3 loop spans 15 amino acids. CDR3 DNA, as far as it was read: TGTGCCAGCAACCCTAGCGGGATGGGTAGGAATGAC. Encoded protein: CASNPSGMGRND. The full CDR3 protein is CASNPSGMGRNDYTF.

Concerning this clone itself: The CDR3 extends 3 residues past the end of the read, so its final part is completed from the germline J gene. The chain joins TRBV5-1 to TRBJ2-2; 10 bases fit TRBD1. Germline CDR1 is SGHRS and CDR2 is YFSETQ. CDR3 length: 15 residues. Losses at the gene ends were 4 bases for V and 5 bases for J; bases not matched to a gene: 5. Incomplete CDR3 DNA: TGCGCCAGCAGCACGGACAGGGGGAGGACCGGGGAG. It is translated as CASSTDRGRTGE. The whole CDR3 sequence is CASSTDRGRTGELFF.

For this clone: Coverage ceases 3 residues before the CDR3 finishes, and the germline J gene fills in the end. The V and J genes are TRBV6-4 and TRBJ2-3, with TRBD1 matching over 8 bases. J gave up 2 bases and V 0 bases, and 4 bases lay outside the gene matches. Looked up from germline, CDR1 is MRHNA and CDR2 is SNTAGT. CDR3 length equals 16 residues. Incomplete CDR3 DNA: TGTGCCAGCAGTGACTCGATGACAGGGGACACAGATACG. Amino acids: CASSDSMTGDTDT. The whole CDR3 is CASSDSMTGDTDTQYF.

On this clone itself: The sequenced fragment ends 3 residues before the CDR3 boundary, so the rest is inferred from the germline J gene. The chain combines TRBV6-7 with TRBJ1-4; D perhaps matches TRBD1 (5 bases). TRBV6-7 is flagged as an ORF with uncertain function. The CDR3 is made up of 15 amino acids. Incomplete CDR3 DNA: TGTGCCAGCATCTCTCGGGTCGCTGGGGCCAACGTA. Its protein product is CASISRVAGANV. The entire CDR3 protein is CASISRVAGANVLFF.

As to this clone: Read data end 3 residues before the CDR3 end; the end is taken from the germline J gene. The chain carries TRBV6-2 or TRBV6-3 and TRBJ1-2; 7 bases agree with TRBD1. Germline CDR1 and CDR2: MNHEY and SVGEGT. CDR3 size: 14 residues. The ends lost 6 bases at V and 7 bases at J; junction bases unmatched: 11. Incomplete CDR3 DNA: TGTGCCAGCAGCCACGGGACAGAAGAAATTGGC. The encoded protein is CASSHGTEEIG. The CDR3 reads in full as CASSHGTEEIGYTF.

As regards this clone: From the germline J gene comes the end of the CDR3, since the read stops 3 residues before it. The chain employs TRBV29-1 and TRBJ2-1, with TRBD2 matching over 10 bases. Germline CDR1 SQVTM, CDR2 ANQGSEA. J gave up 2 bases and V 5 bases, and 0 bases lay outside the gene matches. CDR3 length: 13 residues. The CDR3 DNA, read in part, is TGCAGCGTTCTAGCGGGGGCCTACAATGAG. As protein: CSVLAGAYNE. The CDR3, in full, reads CSVLAGAYNEQFF.

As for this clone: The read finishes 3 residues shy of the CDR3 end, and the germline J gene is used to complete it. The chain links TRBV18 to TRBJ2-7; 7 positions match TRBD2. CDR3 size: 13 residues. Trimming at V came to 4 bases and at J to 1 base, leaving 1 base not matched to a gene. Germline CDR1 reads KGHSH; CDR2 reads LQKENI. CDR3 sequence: CASSRTRSYEQYF. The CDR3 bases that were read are TGTGCCAGCTCACGGACTAGGTCCTACGAG.

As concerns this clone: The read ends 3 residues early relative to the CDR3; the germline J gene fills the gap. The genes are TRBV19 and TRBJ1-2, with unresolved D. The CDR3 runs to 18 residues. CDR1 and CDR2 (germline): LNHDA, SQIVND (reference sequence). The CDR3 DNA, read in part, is TGTGCCAGTAGCCCTGGGTGGTTGACTAGCGGGAGCTCCTACGAC. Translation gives CASSPGWLTSGSSYD. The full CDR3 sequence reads CASSPGWLTSGSSYDYTF.

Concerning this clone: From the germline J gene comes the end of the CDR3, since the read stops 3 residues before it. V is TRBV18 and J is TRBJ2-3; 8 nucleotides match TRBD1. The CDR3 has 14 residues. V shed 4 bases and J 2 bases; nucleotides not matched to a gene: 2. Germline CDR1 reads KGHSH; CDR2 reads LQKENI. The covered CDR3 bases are TGTGCCAGCTCACGGACAGGGATCACAGATACG. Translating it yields CASSRTGITDT. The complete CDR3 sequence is CASSRTGITDTQYF.

CDR3 loop: CATSDSAGAGVYNEQFF. The CDR3 DNA, read in part, is TGTGCCACCAGTGATTCCGCCGGGGCAGGGGTTTACAATGAG. The chain has TRBV24-1 and TRBJ2-1; TRBD1 might be the D (6 bases). The missing CDR3 end, 3 residues past where the read stops, is filled in from the germline J gene. Germline CDR1 is KGHDR and CDR2 is SFDVKD. This CDR3 spans 17 amino acids. The V end was cut by 2 bases, the J end by 4 bases, with 17 bases between.

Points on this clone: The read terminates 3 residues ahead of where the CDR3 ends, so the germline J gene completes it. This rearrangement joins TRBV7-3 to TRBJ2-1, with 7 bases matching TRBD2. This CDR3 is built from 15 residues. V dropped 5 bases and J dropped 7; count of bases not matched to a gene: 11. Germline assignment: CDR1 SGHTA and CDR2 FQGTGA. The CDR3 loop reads CASSLGWAGVNEQFF. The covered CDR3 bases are TGTGCCAGCAGCCTAGGATGGGCGGGGGTAAATGAG.

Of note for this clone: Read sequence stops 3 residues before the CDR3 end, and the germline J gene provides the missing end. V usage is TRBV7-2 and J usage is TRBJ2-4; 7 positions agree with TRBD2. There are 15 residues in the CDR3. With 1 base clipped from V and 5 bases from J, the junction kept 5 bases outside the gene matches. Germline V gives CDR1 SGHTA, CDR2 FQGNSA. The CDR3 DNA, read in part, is TGTGCCAGCAGCTTAGTGGGGGGGAGGGAAAACATT. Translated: CASSLVGGRENI. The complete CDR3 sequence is CASSLVGGRENIQYF.

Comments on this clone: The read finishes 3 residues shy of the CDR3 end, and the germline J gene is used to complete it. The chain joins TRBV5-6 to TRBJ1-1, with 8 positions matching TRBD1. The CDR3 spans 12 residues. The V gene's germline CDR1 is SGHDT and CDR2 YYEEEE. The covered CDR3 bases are TGTGCCAGCAGCACTGGACAGGGTAAA. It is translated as CASSTGQGK. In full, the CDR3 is CASSTGQGKAFF.

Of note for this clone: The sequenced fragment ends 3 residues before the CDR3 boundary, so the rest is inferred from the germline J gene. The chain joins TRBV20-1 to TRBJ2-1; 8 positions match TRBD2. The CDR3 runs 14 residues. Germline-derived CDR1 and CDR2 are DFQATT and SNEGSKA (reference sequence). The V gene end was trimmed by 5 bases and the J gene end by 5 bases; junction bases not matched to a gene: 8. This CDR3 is CSARSGRDHNEQFF. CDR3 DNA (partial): TGCAGTGCTCGGAGCGGGAGAGACCACAATGAG.